The clone carrying this T cell receptor (delta chain) has at least ten counts. Its target is unknown. At one end, the junction sequence differs from germline, possibly due to a read error. Within the sample, other DNA sequences also encode this same CDR3. TCRdb re-processed the multiplex PCR reads via CATT. The sample lists approximately 53,000 delta-chain clones; 1.7% were seen once. The CDR3 contains 15 residues. Germline loops: CDR1 TSWWSYY, CDR2 QGS. Vgamma9/Vdelta2+ and Vdelta2-negative gammadelta T cells were flow-sorted from PBMC for bulk sequencing. This specimen belongs to a study of γδ T cells in repeated Plasmodium falciparum infection. The overall study: Four controlled malaria infections with P. falciparum NF54 spanned 500 to 650 days. Some Malian samples span acute malaria episodes; others come from no-transmission periods. Study-wide results and limits: Compared with Australian children, Malian Vdelta2-negative repertoires seemed more clonal, less diverse, less shared.

Sequences were obtained from gamma-delta T cells from blood. The rearrangement links TRDV1 to TRDJ1; D not certain. The sequence came from a pool of human donors (malaria-infected and uninfected, not separated). CDR3 residues: CALGGPIRVTDKLIF. CDR3 DNA sequence: TGTGCTCTTGGGGGGCCGATCCGGGTTACCGATAAACTAATCTTT.